A single sample gave rise to the 25 T cell receptor beta chains below, sequenced in a study of spatial heterogeneity in lung cancer. One entry per CDR3 protein results from TCRdb running MiXCR on the 5' RACE reads. The sample has roughly 2,200 distinct CDR3 sequences, more than 2.5% seen once. The time point here: sample taken at primary tumor resection. Their recognized antigens are unknown. Study-level findings and limits: Counts that tracked tumor mutation counts were those of expanded intratumoral alpha and beta TCRs.

The sample was lung tumor tissue, taken at surgery. These receptors all stem from a female donor with early-stage non-small cell lung cancer.

By share of the sample, this clonotype is medium-sized. The J gene is TRBJ1-4, the V gene TRBV6-4; 8 bases map to TRBD1. The CDR3 covers 15 residues. After removal of 8 bases from V and 4 bases from J, the junction contained 9 bases not matched to a gene. Germline CDR1 is MRHNA and CDR2 is SNTAGT. In DNA form, the CDR3 reads TGTGCCAGCCCCAAGGCAGGGGGCCTTAATGAAAAACTGTTTTTT. As protein: CASPKAGGLNEKLFF.

This clonotype qualifies as medium-sized. The V gene is TRBV6-6, the J gene TRBJ2-7, with 9 bases matching TRBD2. The CDR3 is 15 residues long. Losses at the gene ends were 2 bases for V and 6 bases for J; bases not matched to a gene: 8. Germline lookup yields CDR1 MNHNY and CDR2 SVGAGI (reference sequence). The CDR3 nucleotides read TGTGCCAGCAGTTACGATAGCGGGGGCAACCCCGAGCAGTACTTC. Residues: CASSYDSGGNPEQYF.

This clonotype was detected ten times or more. The chain recombines TRBV20-1 with TRBJ1-1; no definite D call. V was shortened by 2 bases and J by 2 bases, with 3 bases between the two germline ends. The CDR3 spans 11 residues. Germline V gene data show CDR1 as DFQATT and CDR2 as SNEGSKA (reference sequence). For the CDR3, the DNA is TGCAGTGCTAGATCAAACACTGAAGCTTTCTTT. It codes for CSARSNTEAFF.

This clonotype was seen at least ten times. V usage is TRBV29-1 and J usage is TRBJ1-4, with D unresolved. The CDR3 loop spans 13 amino acids. Per germline, CDR1 SQVTM and CDR2 ANQGSEA. Trimming took 7 bases from V and 0 from J, leaving 9 bases between them. The CDR3 sequence: CSGSDATNEKLFF. The CDR3 DNA reads TGCAGCGGGTCAGATGCAACTAATGAAAAACTGTTTTTT. Together with reference TRBV29-1 and TRBJ1-4, the CDR3 gives the full variable domain: SAVISQKPSRDICQRGTSLTIQCQVDSQVTMMFWYRQQPGQSLTLIATANQGSEATYESGFVIDKFPISRPNLTFSTLTVSNMSPEDSSIYLCSGSDATNEKLFFGSGTQLSVL.

Comments on this clonotype: A read error may explain this, as a much larger clone is one base away. This chain connects TRBV4-2 to TRBJ1-5; no definite D call. The CDR3 covers 14 residues. V dropped 6 bases and J dropped 2 bases, with 11 bases sitting between them. The germline V gene has CDR1 LGHNA and CDR2 YNFKEQ. This CDR3 reads CASSAESGNQPQHF. CDR3 nucleotide sequence: TGTGCCAGCAGTGCAGAGTCCGGCAATCAGCCCCAGCATTTT.

This clonotype was seen at least ten times. DNA for the CDR3: TGTGCCTGGAGTAGACTAGCGACGGAGCTGTTTTTT. Translation: CAWSRLATELFF. The genes are TRBV30 and TRBJ2-2; 8 nucleotides match TRBD2. Looked up from germline, CDR1 is GTSNPN and CDR2 is SVGIG (reference sequence). This CDR3 has 12 amino acids. V lost 2 bases and J lost 10; bases outside the gene matches: 3.

This clonotype is medium-sized within its sample. This chain uses TRBV27 with TRBJ1-2; D gene ambiguous. The CDR3 loop spans 17 amino acids. Germline V gene lookup returns CDR1 MNHEY and CDR2 SMNVEV (reference sequence). V dropped 4 bases and J dropped 2 bases, with 20 bases sitting between them. The CDR3 sequence: CASSSITLDGINYGYTF. CDR3 sequence (DNA): TGTGCCAGCAGTTCCATTACCTTGGACGGAATAAACTATGGCTACACCTTC.

This clonotype is categorized as medium-sized. This sequence joins TRBV6-1 and TRBJ2-7; unclear D gene. Trimming left V 7 bases short and J 1 base short, with 11 bases between. CDR1 MNHNS and CDR2 SASEGT come from the germline V gene. The CDR3 has 13 residues. The CDR3 loop is CASTQSVSYEQYF. Here the CDR3 DNA reads TGTGCCAGCACCCAAAGTGTATCCTACGAGCAGTACTTC.

This clonotype is labeled medium-sized (0.01 to 0.1%). The chain combines TRBV3-1 with TRBJ2-7; D gene unclear. V was pared by 4 bases and J by 6 bases, with 16 bases between. This CDR3 is 14 amino acids long. The V gene's germline CDR1 is LGHDT and CDR2 YNNKEL (reference sequence). For the CDR3, the DNA is TGTGCCAGCAGCCGCCGCGGTGTCGTCCTCGAGCAGTACTTC. Translated: CASSRRGVVLEQYF.

This clonotype is judged medium-sized (0.01 to 0.1%). The genes are TRBV5-1 and TRBJ2-5; TRBD1 matches 10 bases. Germline V gene sequence: CDR1 SGHRS, CDR2 YFSETQ. CDR3 length: 14 amino acids. V lost 0 bases and J lost 4; bases outside the gene matches: 0. CDR3 amino acids: CASSLGQGAETQYF. The CDR3 coding sequence is TGCGCCAGCAGCTTGGGACAGGGGGCAGAGACCCAGTACTTC. Drawing the rest from reference TRBV5-1 and TRBJ2-5, the complete variable domain is KAGVTQTPRYLIKTRGQQVTLSCSPISGHRSVSWYQQTPGQGLQFLFEYFSETQRNKGNFPGRFSGRQFSNSRSEMNVSTLELGDSALYLCASSLGQGAETQYFGPGTRLLVL.

This clonotype is termed medium-sized. V is TRBV20-1 and J is TRBJ2-3; 8 bases fit TRBD2. The CDR3 totals 15 residues. Germline CDR1 is DFQATT and CDR2 is SNEGSKA (reference sequence). Losses at the gene ends were 5 bases for V and 2 bases for J; bases not matched to a gene: 9. The CDR3 DNA sequence: TGCAGTGCTCAAGCGGGGGCGCGGTTCACAGATACGCAGTATTTT. Protein: CSAQAGARFTDTQYF.

This clonotype was counted at least ten times. V is TRBV7-2 and J is TRBJ2-1; D tentatively fits TRBD1 or TRBD2 (7 bases each). The V and J ends lost 6 bases and 3 bases respectively, with 18 bases between them. Per germline, CDR1 SGHTA and CDR2 FQGNSA. CDR3 length: 16 residues. DNA for the CDR3: TGTGCCAGCAGTTCAGGGGGAGGGGGGAGCTACAATGAGCAGTTCTTC. Protein product: CASSSGGGGSYNEQFF. Drawing the rest from reference TRBV7-2 and TRBJ2-1, the complete variable domain is GAGVSQSPSNKVTEKGKDVELRCDPISGHTALYWYRQSLGQGLEFLIYFQGNSAPDKSGLPSDRFSAERTGGSVSTLTIQRTQQEDSAVYLCASSSGGGGSYNEQFFGPGTRLTVL.

This clonotype appeared many times. The chain employs TRBV3-1 and TRBJ1-1; D call uncertain. Germline V gene lookup returns CDR1 LGHDT and CDR2 YNNKEL (reference sequence). This CDR3 is 13 amino acids long. The V end lost 1 base, the J end lost 1 base, and 4 bases lay between the germline ends. Here the CDR3 reads CASSQVTNTEAFF. Here the CDR3 DNA reads TGTGCCAGCAGCCAAGTAACGAACACTGAAGCTTTCTTT.

This clonotype ranks as medium-sized. This chain joins TRBV4-1 and TRBJ1-4; 10 positions match TRBD1. The CDR3 loop spans 14 amino acids. The germline gives CDR1 MGHRA, CDR2 YSYEKL. V shed 4 bases, J shed 8 bases, and the junction held 4 bases outside the gene matches. The CDR3 DNA follows: TGCGCCAGCAGCCTGGGACAGGGGAACGAAAAACTGTTTTTT. This sequence encodes CASSLGQGNEKLFF.

In its sample, this clonotype was seen many times. The V call is TRBV27, the J call TRBJ2-7; 7 bases are shared with TRBD1. Trimming removed 4 bases from V and 6 bases from J; junction bases left unmatched: 9. Per germline, CDR1 MNHEY and CDR2 SMNVEV (reference sequence). The CDR3 is 14 amino acids. CDR3 nucleotide sequence: TGTGCCAGCAGTTGGACAGGTTTCATGGGCGAGCAGTACTTC. This encodes CASSWTGFMGEQYF.

This clonotype is judged medium-sized. The V and J genes are TRBV6-6 and TRBJ2-2, with TRBD2 as a possible D gene (5 bases). Looked up from germline, CDR1 is MNHNY and CDR2 is SVGAGI (reference sequence). The CDR3 is made up of 14 amino acids. With 7 bases removed from V and 5 bases from J, the gap between germline ends came to 14 bases. CDR3 nucleotide sequence: TGTGCCAGCATCTCTGAAGGAGGAACCGGGGAGCTGTTTTTT. It translates to CASISEGGTGELFF.

In this sample, this clonotype turned up many times. The rearrangement links TRBV7-2 to TRBJ2-1, with a weak D call TRBD1 (7 bases). Germline assignment: CDR1 SGHTA and CDR2 FQGNSA. V was trimmed by 1 base and J by 3 bases, leaving 16 bases between them. The CDR3 has 17 amino acids. CDR3 nucleotides: TGTGCCAGCAGCTTAGTAGGGGGGACAGCCCTCTACAATGAGCAGTTCTTC. Residues: CASSLVGGTALYNEQFF.

By proportion, this clonotype is medium-sized. The gene calls are TRBV15 and TRBJ2-3, with no clear D. The germline V and J ends were trimmed by 0 bases and 6 bases, with 10 bases remaining between them. Germline lookup yields CDR1 LNHNV and CDR2 YYDKDF (reference sequence). CDR3 size: 14 residues. CDR3 DNA: TGTGCCACCAGCAGAGAGAGTTCGTCGGATACGCAGTATTTT. Translating it yields CATSRESSSDTQYF.

This clonotype is medium-sized in the sample. The V call is TRBV6-2 or TRBV6-3, the J call TRBJ1-1; 11 bases match TRBD1. The CDR3 is 19 amino acids. J lost 3 bases, V lost 6 bases, and 18 bases had no gene match. Germline CDR1 and CDR2: MNHEY and SVGEGT. DNA of the CDR3: TGTGCCAGCAGCGTCTCCTCTCAGGCGGGACAGGGGGTGTACACTGAAGCTTTCTTT. Translation gives CASSVSSQAGQGVYTEAFF.

By sample share, this clonotype is medium-sized. The chain is built from TRBV4-1 and TRBJ2-5, with D perhaps TRBD1 (5 bases). The CDR3 has 16 amino acids. Trimming shortened V by 0 bases and J by 5 bases, and 16 bases separated the two germline ends. Germline-derived CDR1 and CDR2 are MGHRA and YSYEKL. This CDR3 reads CASSQEPDSFGETQYF. The CDR3 nucleotides read TGCGCCAGCAGCCAAGAGCCAGACAGTTTCGGTGAGACCCAGTACTTC.

This clonotype ranks as medium-sized. The genes are TRBV7-9 and TRBJ2-1, with no clear D. Per the germline V gene, CDR1 is SEHNR and CDR2 is FQNEAQ (reference sequence). Deletions cut 5 bases from V and 4 bases from J, with 9 bases between. The CDR3 has 13 amino acids. The CDR3 sequence: CASSPPRYNEQFF. As DNA, the CDR3 is TGTGCCAGCAGCCCCCCGAGATACAATGAGCAGTTCTTC. Full variable domain (remainder filled in from reference TRBV7-9 and TRBJ2-1): DTGVSQNPRHKITKRGQNVTFRCDPISEHNRLYWYRQTLGQGPEFLTYFQNEAQLEKSRLLSDRFSAERPKGSFSTLEIQRTEQGDSAMYLCASSPPRYNEQFFGPGTRLTVL.

This clonotype is labeled as medium-sized (0.01 to 0.1%). Here the CDR3 reads CATSTGQGAWDYGYTF. DNA of the CDR3: TGTGCCACCAGCACAGGACAGGGGGCGTGGGACTATGGCTACACCTTC. The chain couples TRBV15 to TRBJ1-2, with 11 bases that match TRBD1. V shed 4 bases and J 3 bases; nucleotides not matched to a gene: 7. CDR3 length equals 16 residues. From germline, CDR1 is LNHNV and CDR2 YYDKDF (reference sequence).

At least ten counts were recorded for this clonotype. The chain employs TRBV2 and TRBJ2-1; a weak D match, TRBD1 (7 bases). The CDR3 contains 16 residues. V lost 6 bases to trimming and J lost 8 bases, with 23 bases between them. CDR1 and CDR2 from the germline V gene are SNHLY and FYNNEI. CDR3 nucleotides: TGTGCCAGCAGCCAGTTGGAGGGGGCCGGTGTGTATGAGCAGTTCTTC. Protein: CASSQLEGAGVYEQFF.

Judged by abundance, this clonotype is medium-sized (0.01 to 0.1%). The J gene is TRBJ2-1, the V gene TRBV18; the match to TRBD1 covers 8 bases. The length of the CDR3 is 15 residues. V trimming: 0 bases; J trimming: 2 bases; junction bases outside the gene matches: 0. Germline CDR1 and CDR2: KGHSH and LQKENI. CDR3 bases: TGTGCCAGCTCACCACCGGACAGGGCCTACAATGAGCAGTTCTTC. Amino acid sequence: CASSPPDRAYNEQFF.

By its share, this clonotype is large. The V gene is TRBV4-3, the J gene TRBJ2-3; D not resolved. The germline V gene has CDR1 LGHNA and CDR2 YSLEER. CDR3 size: 17 residues. Deletions cut 4 bases from V and 0 bases from J, with 17 bases between. CDR3 region: CASSRHTSSASTDTQYF. The CDR3 DNA is TGCGCCAGCAGCCGTCACACATCGTCCGCCAGCACAGATACGCAGTATTTT.